The clone carrying this T cell receptor beta chain was seen a few times. What it recognizes is unknown. Treatment denoted: oral pan-JAK inhibitor, 5-10 mg twice daily. This record belongs to a study of CD8+ T cells in alopecia areata. Extraction and reverse transcription of RNA yielded cDNA as the sequencing template. Assay: immunoSEQ multiplex PCR; the TCRdb copy retains only in-frame clones and omits some. The data show about 180,000 clones, approximately 49% seen once. From germline, CDR1 is SNHLY and CDR2 FYNNEI. The V end lost 8 bases, the J end lost 7 bases, and 17 bases lay between the germline ends. The CDR3 contains 14 residues. Study outcomes and limitations: Scalp and blood retained many expanded lesional clones during tofacitinib.

This sequence joins TRBV2 and TRBJ2-2; D is tentatively TRBD1 or TRBD2 (5 bases each). This specimen was CD8+ T cells sorted from blood, taken between weeks 51 and 54, from a patient treated with tofacitinib. The sequence was obtained from a human donor with alopecia areata. For the CDR3, the DNA is TGTGCCAGCCGCCCCGGGGCTTGGAACGGGGAGCTGTTTTTT. Translating it yields CASRPGAWNGELFF.